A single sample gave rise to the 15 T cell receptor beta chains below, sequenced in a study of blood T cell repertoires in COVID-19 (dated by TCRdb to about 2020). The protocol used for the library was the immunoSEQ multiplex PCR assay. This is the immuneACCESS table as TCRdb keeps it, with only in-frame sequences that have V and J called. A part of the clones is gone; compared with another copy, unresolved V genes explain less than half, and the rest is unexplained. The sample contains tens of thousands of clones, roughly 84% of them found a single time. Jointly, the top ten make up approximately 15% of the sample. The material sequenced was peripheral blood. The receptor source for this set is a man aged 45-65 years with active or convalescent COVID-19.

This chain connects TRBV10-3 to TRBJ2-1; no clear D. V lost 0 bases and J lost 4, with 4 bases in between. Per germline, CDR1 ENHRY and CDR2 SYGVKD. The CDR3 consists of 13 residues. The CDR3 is CAISESLYNEQFF. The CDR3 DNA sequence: TGTGCCATCAGTGAGTCGCTATACAATGAGCAGTTCTTC.

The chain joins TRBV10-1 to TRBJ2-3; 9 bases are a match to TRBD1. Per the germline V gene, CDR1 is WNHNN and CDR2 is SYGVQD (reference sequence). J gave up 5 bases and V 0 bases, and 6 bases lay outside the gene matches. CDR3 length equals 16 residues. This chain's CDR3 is CASSESGTGLKDTQYF. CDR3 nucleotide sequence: TGCGCCAGCAGTGAGTCCGGGACAGGGTTGAAAGATACGCAGTATTTT.

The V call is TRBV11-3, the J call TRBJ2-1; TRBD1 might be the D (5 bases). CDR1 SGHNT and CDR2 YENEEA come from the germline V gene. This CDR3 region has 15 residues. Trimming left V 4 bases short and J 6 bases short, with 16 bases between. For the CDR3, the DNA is TGTGCCAGCAGCTGGGGTAGGGGCGCGGTCAATGAGCAGTTCTTC. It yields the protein CASSWGRGAVNEQFF. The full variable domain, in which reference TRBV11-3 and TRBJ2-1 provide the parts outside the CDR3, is EAGVVQSPRYKIIEKKQPVAFWCNPISGHNTLYWYLQNLGQGPELLIRYENEEAVDDSQLPKDRFSAERLKGVDSTLKIQPAELGDSAVYLCASSWGRGAVNEQFFGPGTRLTVL.

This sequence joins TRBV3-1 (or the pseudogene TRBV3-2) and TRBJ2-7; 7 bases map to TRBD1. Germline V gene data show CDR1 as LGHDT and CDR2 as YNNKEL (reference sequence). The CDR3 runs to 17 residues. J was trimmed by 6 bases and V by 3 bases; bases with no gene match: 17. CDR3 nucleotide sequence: TGTGCCAGCAGCCACAGACGACAGGGATCTCAATCGTCCGAGCAGTACTTC. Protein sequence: CASSHRRQGSQSSEQYF.

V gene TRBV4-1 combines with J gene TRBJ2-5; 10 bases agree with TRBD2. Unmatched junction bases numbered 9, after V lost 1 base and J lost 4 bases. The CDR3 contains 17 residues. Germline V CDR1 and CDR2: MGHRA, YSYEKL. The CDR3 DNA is TGCGCCAGCAGCCAAGCCACCCGAGCGGGGGGGCGAGAGACCCAGTACTTC. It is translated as CASSQATRAGGRETQYF.

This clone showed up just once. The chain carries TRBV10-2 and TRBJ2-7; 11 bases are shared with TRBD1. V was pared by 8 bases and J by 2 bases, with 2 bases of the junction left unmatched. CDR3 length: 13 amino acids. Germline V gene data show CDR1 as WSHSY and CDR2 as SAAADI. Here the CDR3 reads CASRTGGAYEQYF. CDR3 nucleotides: TGCGCCAGCCGGACAGGGGGCGCCTACGAGCAGTACTTC.

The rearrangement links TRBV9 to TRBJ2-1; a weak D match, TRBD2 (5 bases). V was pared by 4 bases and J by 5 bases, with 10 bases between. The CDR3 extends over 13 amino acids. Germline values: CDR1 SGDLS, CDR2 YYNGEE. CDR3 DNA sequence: TGTGCCAGCAGCTCGCGGGCCGACAATGAGCAGTTCTTC. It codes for CASSSRADNEQFF. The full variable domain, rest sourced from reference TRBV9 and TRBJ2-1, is DSGVTQTPKHLITATGQRVTLRCSPRSGDLSVYWYQQSLDQGLQFLIQYYNGEERAKGNILERFSAQQFPDLHSELNLSSLELGDSALYFCASSSRADNEQFFGPGTRLTVL.

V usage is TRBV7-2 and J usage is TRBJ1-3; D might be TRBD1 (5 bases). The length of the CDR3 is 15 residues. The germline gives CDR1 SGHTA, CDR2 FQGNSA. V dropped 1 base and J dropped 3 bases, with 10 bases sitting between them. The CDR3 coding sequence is TGTGCCAGCAGCTTAGGGGCCCAGGGTGGAAACACCATATATTTT. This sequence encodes CASSLGAQGGNTIYF.

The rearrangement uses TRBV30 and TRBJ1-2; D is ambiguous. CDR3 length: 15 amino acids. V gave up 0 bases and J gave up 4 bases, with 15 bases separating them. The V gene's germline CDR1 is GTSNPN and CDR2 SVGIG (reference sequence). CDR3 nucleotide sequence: TGTGCCTGGAGTGTTGGTCAGGTCAGCCGCTATGGCTACACCTTC. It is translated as CAWSVGQVSRYGYTF.

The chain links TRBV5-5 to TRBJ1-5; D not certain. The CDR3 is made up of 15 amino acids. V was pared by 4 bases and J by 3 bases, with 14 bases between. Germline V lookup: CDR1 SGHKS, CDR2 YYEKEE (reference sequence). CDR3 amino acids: CASSPHLGINQPQHF. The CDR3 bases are TGTGCCAGCAGCCCCCATTTGGGCATCAATCAGCCCCAGCATTTT.

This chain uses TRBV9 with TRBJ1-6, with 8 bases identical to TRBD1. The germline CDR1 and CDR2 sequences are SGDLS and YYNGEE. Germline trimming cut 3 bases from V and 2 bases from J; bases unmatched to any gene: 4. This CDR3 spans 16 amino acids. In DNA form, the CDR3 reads TGTGCCAGCAGCGAAGGACAGGGCGCCTATAATTCACCCCTCCACTTT. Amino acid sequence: CASSEGQGAYNSPLHF.

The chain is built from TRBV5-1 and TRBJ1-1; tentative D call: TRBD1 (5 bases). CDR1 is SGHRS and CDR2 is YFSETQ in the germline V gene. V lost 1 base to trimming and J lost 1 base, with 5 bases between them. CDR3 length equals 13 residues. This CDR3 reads CASSLTGNTEAFF. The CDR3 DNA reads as TGCGCCAGCAGCTTGACAGGGAACACTGAAGCTTTCTTT. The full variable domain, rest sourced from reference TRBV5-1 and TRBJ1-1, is KAGVTQTPRYLIKTRGQQVTLSCSPISGHRSVSWYQQTPGQGLQFLFEYFSETQRNKGNFPGRFSGRQFSNSRSEMNVSTLELGDSALYLCASSLTGNTEAFFGQGTRLTVV.

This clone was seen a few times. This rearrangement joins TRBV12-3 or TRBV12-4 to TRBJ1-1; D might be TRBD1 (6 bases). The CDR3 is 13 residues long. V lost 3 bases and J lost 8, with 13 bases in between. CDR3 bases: TGTGCCAGCAGTTTGTCAAGGCAGGGGGAAGCTTTCTTT. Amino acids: CASSLSRQGEAFF.

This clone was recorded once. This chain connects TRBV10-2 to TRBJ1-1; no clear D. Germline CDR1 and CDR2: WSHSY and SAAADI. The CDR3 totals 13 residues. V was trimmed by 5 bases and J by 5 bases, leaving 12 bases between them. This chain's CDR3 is CASSNSGVTEAFF. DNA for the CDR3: TGCGCCAGCAGTAACAGCGGGGTGACTGAAGCTTTCTTT.

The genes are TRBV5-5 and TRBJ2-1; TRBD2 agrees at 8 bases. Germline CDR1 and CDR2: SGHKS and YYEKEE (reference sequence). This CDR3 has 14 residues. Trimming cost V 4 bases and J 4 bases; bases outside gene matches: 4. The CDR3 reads CASSTGTRYNEQFF. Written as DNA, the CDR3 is TGTGCCAGCAGCACCGGGACTAGGTACAATGAGCAGTTCTTC.